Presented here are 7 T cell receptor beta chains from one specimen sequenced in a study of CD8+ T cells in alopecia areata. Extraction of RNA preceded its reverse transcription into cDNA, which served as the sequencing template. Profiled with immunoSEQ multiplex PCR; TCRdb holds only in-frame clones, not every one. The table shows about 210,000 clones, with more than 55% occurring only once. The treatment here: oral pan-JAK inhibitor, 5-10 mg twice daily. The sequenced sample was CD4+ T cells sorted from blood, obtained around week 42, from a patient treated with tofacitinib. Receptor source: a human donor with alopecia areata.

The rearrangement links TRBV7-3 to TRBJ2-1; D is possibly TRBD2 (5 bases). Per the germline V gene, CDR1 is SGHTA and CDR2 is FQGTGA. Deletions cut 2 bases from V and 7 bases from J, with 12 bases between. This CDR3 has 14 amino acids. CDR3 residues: CASSLGRSANEQFF. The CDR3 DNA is TGTGCCAGCAGCTTAGGGCGTAGCGCAAATGAGCAGTTCTTC. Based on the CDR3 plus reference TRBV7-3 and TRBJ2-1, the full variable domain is GAGVSQTPSNKVTEKGKYVELRCDPISGHTALYWYRQSLGQGPEFLIYFQGTGAADDSGLPNDRFFAVRPEGSVSTLKIQRTERGDSAVYLCASSLGRSANEQFFGPGTRLTVL.

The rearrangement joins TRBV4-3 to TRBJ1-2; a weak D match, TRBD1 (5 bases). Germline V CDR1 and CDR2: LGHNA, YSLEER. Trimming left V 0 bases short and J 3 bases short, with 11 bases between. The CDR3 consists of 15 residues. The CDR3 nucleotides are TGCGCCAGCAGCCAAGATAGTTCGGGGGACTATGGCTACACCTTC. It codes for CASSQDSSGDYGYTF.

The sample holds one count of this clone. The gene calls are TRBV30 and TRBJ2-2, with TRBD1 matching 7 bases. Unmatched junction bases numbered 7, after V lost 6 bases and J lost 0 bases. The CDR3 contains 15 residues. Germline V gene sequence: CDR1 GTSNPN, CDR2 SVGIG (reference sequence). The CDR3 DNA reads TGTGCCTGTATAACAGGGGTTCCGAACACCGGGGAGCTGTTTTTT. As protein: CACITGVPNTGELFF.

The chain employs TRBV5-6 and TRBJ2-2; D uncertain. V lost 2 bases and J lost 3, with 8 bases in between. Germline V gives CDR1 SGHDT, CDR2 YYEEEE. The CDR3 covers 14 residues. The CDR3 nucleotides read TGTGCCAGCAGCTTTTTGGCTGACACCGGGGAGCTGTTTTTT. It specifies CASSFLADTGELFF.

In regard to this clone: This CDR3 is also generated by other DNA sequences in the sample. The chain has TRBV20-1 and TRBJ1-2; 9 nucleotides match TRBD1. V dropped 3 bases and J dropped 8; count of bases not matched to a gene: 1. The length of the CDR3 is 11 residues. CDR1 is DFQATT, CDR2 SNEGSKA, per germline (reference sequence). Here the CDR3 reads CSARDRGGYTF. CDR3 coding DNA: TGCAGTGCTAGGGACAGGGGCGGCTACACCTTC.

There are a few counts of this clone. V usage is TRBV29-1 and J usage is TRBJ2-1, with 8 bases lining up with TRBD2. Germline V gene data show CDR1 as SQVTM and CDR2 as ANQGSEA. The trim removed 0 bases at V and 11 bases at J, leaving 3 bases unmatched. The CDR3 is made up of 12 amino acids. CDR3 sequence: CSVEDASGQQFF. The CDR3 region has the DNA TGCAGCGTTGAAGACGCTAGCGGGCAGCAGTTCTTC.

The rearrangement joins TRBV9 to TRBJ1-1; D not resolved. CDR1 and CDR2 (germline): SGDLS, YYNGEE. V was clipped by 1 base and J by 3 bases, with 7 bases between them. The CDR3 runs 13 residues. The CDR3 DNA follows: TGTGCCAGCAGCGTAAGGCGTGACACTGAAGCTTTCTTT. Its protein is CASSVRRDTEAFF.